Listed below are T cell receptor beta chains from one sample, sequenced in a study of T-cell reconstitution after alpha-beta-depleted transplantation in children. Each CDR3 protein is one row after TCRdb ran MiXCR on the PCR reads. The sample includes roughly 110,000 distinct CDR3 sequences, about a tenth seen only once; the top ten take around 35%. The specimen comprised PBMCs, sampled before TCRalphabeta/CD19-depleted stem cell transplant. These receptors came from a boy aged 2 to 9 with acute lymphoblastic leukemia, due to receive a stem cell transplant. CDR3s include the opening cysteine and the closing phenylalanine or tryptophan. Fields, in order: V gene, J gene, D gene, clone size, CDR3 protein, CDR3 DNA. A D gene is named only where the DNA matches it firmly. The listing skips clone size in some rows; elsewhere it reads once, few, many or a size class.

>TRBV2|TRBJ2-5|-|few
CASSEAMAGQETQYF
TGTGCCAGCAGTGAGGCTATGGCAGGCCAAGAGACCCAGTACTTC
>TRBV12-3/TRBV12-4|TRBJ2-3|-|many
CASSYSGSSTDTQYF
TGTGCCAGCAGTTATAGCGGATCTAGCACAGATACGCAGTATTTT
>TRBV5-1|TRBJ2-1|-|few
CASSPSESYNEQFF
TGCGCCAGCTCCCCAAGCGAATCCTACAATGAGCAGTTCTTC
>TRBV25-1|TRBJ2-1|TRBD2|few
CASGGRRHNEQFF
TGTGCCAGCGGCGGGAGGAGGCACAATGAGCAGTTCTTC
>TRBV6-2/TRBV6-3|TRBJ2-2|TRBD2|many
CASRGLAGVTGELFF
TGTGCCAGCAGGGGACTAGCGGGAGTAACCGGGGAGCTGTTTTTT
>TRBV27|TRBJ2-7|-|-
CSSSFHGGVEQYF
TGTTCCAGCAGTTTTCACGGGGGCGTCGAGCAGTACTTC
>TRBV18|TRBJ2-1|-|many
CASSPSAPSSYNEQFF
TGTGCCAGCTCACCCTCAGCGCCAAGCTCCTACAATGAGCAGTTCTTC
>TRBV5-1|TRBJ2-3|TRBD2|-
CASSLTSGSRTDTQYF
TGCGCCAGCAGCTTGACTAGCGGGAGTCGTACAGATACCCAGTATTTT
>TRBV11-2|TRBJ1-3|-|few
CASSSIPGNTIYF
TGTGCCAGCAGCTCAATTCCCGGAAACACCATATATTTT
>TRBV20-1|TRBJ2-7|-|-
CSARAAKGGYEQYF
TGCAGTGCGCGGGCGGCCAAGGGTGGTTACGAGCAGTACTTC
>TRBV12-3/TRBV12-4|TRBJ2-3|TRBD1|-
CASSFGTGGTDTQYF
TGTGCCAGCAGTTTTGGGACAGGGGGCACAGATACGCAGTATTTT
>TRBV20-1|TRBJ2-3|TRBD2|many
CSASDFTGLAGAPDTQYF
TGCAGTGCTAGTGATTTTACGGGACTAGCGGGAGCTCCAGATACGCAGTATTTT
>TRBV20-1|TRBJ2-1|-|-
CSAGGGRDEQFF
TGCAGTGCGGGAGGGGGGCGAGATGAGCAGTTCTTC
>TRBV6-5|TRBJ2-2|TRBD2|-
CASSFRTSGRVGTGELFF
TGTGCCAGCAGTTTCCGGACTAGCGGGAGGGTTGGGACCGGGGAGCTGTTTTTT
>TRBV27|TRBJ2-7|TRBD2|-
CASSVSGIPYEQYF
TGTGCCAGCAGTGTGAGCGGGATTCCCTACGAGCAGTACTTC
>TRBV24-1|TRBJ2-2|TRBD2|-
CATSDSTGLVLGELFF
TGTGCCACCAGTGATTCCACCGGACTAGTCCTCGGGGAGCTGTTTTTT
>TRBV5-6|TRBJ2-7|TRBD1|few
CASRGRGQGSSYEQYF
TGTGCCAGCAGAGGTAGGGGACAGGGAAGCTCCTACGAGCAGTACTTC
>TRBV6-5|TRBJ2-1|TRBD1|-
CASSYSTQGANEQFF
TGTGCCAGCAGTTACTCGACGCAGGGGGCGAATGAGCAGTTCTTC
>TRBV12-3/TRBV12-4|TRBJ2-7|-|many
CASRRTGGGNYEQYF
TGTGCCAGCAGGCGTACAGGGGGGGGGAACTACGAGCAGTACTTC
>TRBV3-1|TRBJ1-5|-|few
CASSPDTDQPQHF
TGTGCCAGCAGCCCAGATACCGATCAGCCCCAGCATTTT
>TRBV6-2/TRBV6-3|TRBJ1-2|TRBD1|-
CASSYVQASGAQGARGYTF
TGTGCCAGCAGTTACGTCCAGGCCTCGGGTGCGCAGGGGGCGCGTGGCTACACCTTC
>TRBV7-2|TRBJ2-7|-|-
CASSLGELNYEQYF
TGTGCCAGCAGCTTAGGGGAATTAAACTACGAGCAGTACTTC
>TRBV10-1|TRBJ2-1|TRBD1|-
CASRRDRDIQSINEQFF
TGCGCCAGCAGGAGGGACAGGGACATTCAGTCGATCAATGAGCAGTTCTTC
>TRBV7-8|TRBJ2-7|-|once
CASSSPAYYEQYF
TGTGCCAGCAGCTCACCTGCGTACTACGAGCAGTACTTC
>TRBV7-9|TRBJ2-3|-|many
CASSPDRFSTDTQYF
TGTGCCAGCAGCCCAGATCGCTTTAGCACAGATACGCAGTATTTT
>TRBV7-6|TRBJ2-1|-|many
CASSSRPGYNSYNEQFF
TGTGCCAGCAGCTCGCGACCAGGGTACAACTCCTACAATGAGCAGTTCTTC
>TRBV5-1|TRBJ2-2|TRBD2|many
CASSLASGGRTGELFF
TGCGCCAGCAGCTTGGCCTCGGGAGGAAGGACCGGGGAGCTGTTTTTT
>TRBV14|TRBJ2-7|-|few
CASSLNDWRAYEQYF
TGTGCCAGCAGCTTAAACGATTGGCGGGCCTACGAGCAGTACTTC
>TRBV6-2/TRBV6-3|TRBJ2-7|TRBD2|-
CASSYYPGLAGPTSSYEQYF
TGTGCCAGCAGTTACTACCCGGGACTAGCGGGACCGACCAGCTCCTACGAGCAGTACTTC
>TRBV11-2|TRBJ2-2|-|many
CASSFTALDTGELFF
TGTGCCAGCAGCTTTACGGCCCTCGACACCGGGGAGCTGTTTTTT
>TRBV11-2|TRBJ2-3|-|-
CASSFTRGQMSGDTQYF
TGTGCCAGCAGCTTTACCAGAGGACAGATGAGTGGGGATACGCAGTATTTT
>TRBV25-1|TRBJ2-1|-|-
CASSLAGGSNEQFF
TGTGCCAGCAGTTTGGCAGGTGGGAGTAATGAGCAGTTCTTC
>TRBV27|TRBJ1-5|-|-
CASSLLNNQPQHF
TGTGCCAGCAGTTTACTAAACAATCAGCCCCAGCATTTT
>TRBV5-1|TRBJ2-5|TRBD2|many
CASSFGREIPQETQYF
TGCGCCAGCAGCTTCGGGCGGGAGATACCTCAAGAGACCCAGTACTTC
>TRBV7-9|TRBJ2-2|TRBD2|few
CASSSGLAGTGELFF
TGTGCCAGCAGCTCGGGACTAGCGGGAACCGGGGAGCTGTTTTTT
>TRBV3-1|TRBJ2-1|TRBD2|few
CASSFSGRALLHNEQFF
TGTGCCAGCAGCTTTAGCGGGAGGGCCCTGTTGCACAATGAGCAGTTCTTC
>TRBV29-1|TRBJ1-1|-|few
CSVEPGGRVVTEAFF
TGCAGCGTTGAACCCGGGGGAAGGGTTGTCACTGAAGCTTTCTTT
>TRBV30|TRBJ1-5|-|-
CARSWENQPQHF
TGTGCAAGGTCCTGGGAAAATCAGCCCCAGCATTTT
>TRBV29-1|TRBJ1-1|-|few
CSVALRTGPMNTEAFF
TGCAGCGTTGCCTTGCGGACCGGGCCCATGAACACTGAAGCTTTCTTT
>TRBV11-2|TRBJ2-2|TRBD2|-
CASSPSSGSTGELFF
TGTGCCAGCAGTCCATCTAGCGGGAGTACCGGGGAGCTGTTTTTT
>TRBV5-5|TRBJ2-1|TRBD2|few
CASSWMPSGTDEQFF
TGTGCCAGCAGCTGGATGCCTAGCGGGACAGATGAGCAGTTCTTC
>TRBV11-1|TRBJ2-6|-|few
CASSGALGGGRSSGANVLTF
TGTGCCAGCAGCGGGGCGCTTGGGGGCGGGAGATCCTCTGGGGCCAACGTCCTGACTTTC
>TRBV2|TRBJ2-3|-|few
CASRDGQGGYTDTQYF
TGTGCCAGCAGAGACGGACAGGGAGGGTACACAGATACGCAGTATTTT
>TRBV5-1|TRBJ2-3|TRBD1|many
CASRTGGTDTQYF
TGCGCCAGCAGGACAGGGGGCACAGATACGCAGTATTTT
>TRBV7-7|TRBJ2-2|TRBD1|many
CASSLGTANTGELFF
TGTGCCAGCAGCTTGGGGACAGCGAACACCGGGGAGCTGTTTTTT
>TRBV12-3/TRBV12-4|TRBJ2-7|TRBD2|-
CASSPGLAGGTPRHEQYF
TGTGCCAGCAGTCCGGGACTAGCGGGAGGGACGCCTCGCCACGAGCAGTACTTC
>TRBV10-3|TRBJ2-7|-|few
CAISEPGLAAYEQYF
TGTGCCATCAGTGAGCCCGGACTGGCGGCATACGAGCAGTACTTC
>TRBV6-7|TRBJ1-1|-|many
CASPSALDGAFF
TGTGCCAGCCCCTCAGCCCTGGATGGAGCTTTCTTT
>TRBV5-1|TRBJ1-2|-|-
CASSRTKENYGYTF
TGCGCCAGCAGCAGGACAAAAGAGAACTATGGCTACACCTTC
>TRBV29-1|TRBJ2-7|-|-
CSVCGSVDSYEQYF
TGCAGCGTTTGTGGGTCAGTGGACTCCTACGAGCAGTACTTC
>TRBV20-1|TRBJ1-6|-|few
CSAPGPLGSPLHF
TGCAGTGCCCCGGGACCACTGGGTAGCCCCCTCCACTTT
>TRBV18|TRBJ2-1|-|-
CASSLQTRSSYNEQFF
TGTGCCAGCTCACTACAAACACGAAGCTCCTACAATGAGCAGTTCTTC
>TRBV5-1|TRBJ2-2|TRBD1|-
CASSGESGQANTGELFF
TGCGCCAGCAGCGGAGAATCGGGACAGGCCAACACCGGGGAGCTGTTTTTT